This T cell receptor beta chain is drawn from a study of cytomegalovirus exposure and HLA in healthy donors. Germline V gene sequence: CDR1 MNHEY, CDR2 SMNVEV (reference sequence). There are 15 residues in the CDR3. V dropped 7 bases and J dropped 2; count of bases not matched to a gene: 8. Findings and caveats of the study: A later analysis found most CMV-associated TCR beta chains apparently HLA-restricted.

About this clone itself: Its matching antigen is unknown.

The study ran its PCR with 60 Vbeta and 13 Jbeta primers. The table came from immunoSEQ multiplex PCR; TCRdb's copy has only in-frame clones and leaves some out. There are about 170,000 clones in the sample; around 78% occur only once, and about 0.69% lies in the top ten. The chain couples TRBV27 to TRBJ2-7; 10 bases are a match to TRBD1. Sequenced input: PBMCs. The clonotype originates from a female donor in good health and CMV-seronegative. As DNA, the CDR3 is TGTGCCAGCACCCTTAGCGGGACAGGGGCCTACGAGCAGTACTTC. This codes for CASTLSGTGAYEQYF.